The 8 T cell receptor beta chains in this list originate from one sample, sequenced in a study of cytomegalovirus exposure and HLA in healthy donors. Vbeta (60) and Jbeta (13) primers were used in the PCR. Produced via immunoSEQ multiplex PCR; TCRdb's table is partial and in-frame only. The table records 97,000 or so clones, around 70% of them present only once. Sequencing was performed on PBMCs. These receptor sequences come from a man aged 50-59 years in good health and CMV-seronegative.

The J gene is TRBJ2-5, the V gene TRBV28, with D perhaps TRBD2 (6 bases). Germline CDR1 is MDHEN and CDR2 is SYDVKM. V lost 9 bases to trimming and J lost 2 bases, with 22 bases between them. This CDR3 has 16 residues. The CDR3, as DNA: TGTGCCAGTCTATCTCCGGGGGAGTGGGGGCAAGAGACCCAGTACTTC. Translated: CASLSPGEWGQETQYF.

The J gene is TRBJ1-5, the V gene TRBV10-3, with D possibly TRBD1 on 6 matching bases. The CDR3 loop spans 14 amino acids. CDR1 is ENHRY, CDR2 SYGVKD, per germline. Between the trimmed V and J ends, which lost 5 bases and 5 bases, there was a span of 13 bases. As DNA, the CDR3 is TGTGCCATCAGTATCCGGGACACTGATCAGCCCCAGCATTTT. Translating gives CAISIRDTDQPQHF.

This clone was picked up one time. This sequence joins TRBV7-2 and TRBJ1-2, with 7 nucleotides matching TRBD1. CDR1 and CDR2 (germline): SGHTA, FQGNSA. CDR3 length: 14 residues. V shed 5 bases, J shed 3 bases, and the junction held 6 bases outside the gene matches. For the CDR3, the DNA is TGTGCCAGCAGCACAAGACAGGGATACTATGGCTACACCTTC. The encoded protein is CASSTRQGYYGYTF.

This clone has more than one count but fewer than ten. An end of the junction differs from the germline gene, which may be a read error. The chain recombines TRBV13 with TRBJ2-5, with 9 nucleotides matching TRBD1. Germline CDR1 and CDR2: PRHDT and FYEKMQ (reference sequence). The CDR3 totals 14 residues. The CDR3 here is CASSSSGTGTKSHF. The CDR3 bases are TGTGCCAGCAGCTCTTCCGGGACAGGGACCAAGAGTCACTTC. Based on the CDR3 plus reference TRBV13 and TRBJ2-5, the full variable domain is AAGVIQSPRHLIKEKRETATLKCYPIPRHDTVYWYQQGPGQDPQFLISFYEKMQSDKGSIPDRFSAQQFSDYHSELNMSSLELGDSALYFCASSSSGTGTKSHFGPGTRLLVL.

V gene TRBV6-5 combines with J gene TRBJ1-3, with D hard to call. The CDR3 sequence is 14 residues long. Germline V gene sequence: CDR1 MNHEY, CDR2 SVGAGI. Trimming removed 6 bases from V and 0 bases from J, with 9 bases in between. The CDR3 here is CASSGSASGNTIYF. The CDR3 coding sequence is TGTGCCAGCAGCGGCAGCGCCTCTGGAAACACCATATATTTT.

As DNA, the CDR3 is TGTGCCAGCAGCTTAGCGGCTAGCGGGGGCCTAACAGATACGCAGTATTTT. This encodes CASSLAASGGLTDTQYF. V gene TRBV7-2 combines with J gene TRBJ2-3, with 10 bases aligning to TRBD2. The trim removed 0 bases at V and 3 bases at J, leaving 6 bases unmatched. Per the germline V gene, CDR1 is SGHTA and CDR2 is FQGNSA. This CDR3 contains 17 residues. Full variable domain (missing parts from reference TRBV7-2 and TRBJ2-3): GAGVSQSPSNKVTEKGKDVELRCDPISGHTALYWYRQSLGQGLEFLIYFQGNSAPDKSGLPSDRFSAERTGGSVSTLTIQRTQQEDSAVYLCASSLAASGGLTDTQYFGPGTRLTVL.

This rearrangement joins TRBV6-1 to TRBJ1-1, with D possibly being TRBD1 (6 bases). The CDR3 runs to 14 residues. In germline, CDR1 is MNHNS, CDR2 SASEGT. V was clipped by 4 bases and J by 3 bases, with 12 bases between them. CDR3 amino acids: CASSGQGPDTEAFF. For the CDR3, the DNA is TGTGCCAGCAGTGGTCAGGGGCCGGACACTGAAGCTTTCTTT.

The chain has TRBV2 and TRBJ1-5; a weak D match, TRBD1 (5 bases). Germline assignment: CDR1 SNHLY and CDR2 FYNNEI. There are 15 residues in the CDR3. V was clipped by 7 bases and J by 6 bases, with 19 bases between them. CDR3 protein: CASTREGGAGQPQHF. Written as DNA, the CDR3 is TGTGCCAGCACCCGTGAGGGCGGGGCGGGTCAGCCCCAGCATTTT.